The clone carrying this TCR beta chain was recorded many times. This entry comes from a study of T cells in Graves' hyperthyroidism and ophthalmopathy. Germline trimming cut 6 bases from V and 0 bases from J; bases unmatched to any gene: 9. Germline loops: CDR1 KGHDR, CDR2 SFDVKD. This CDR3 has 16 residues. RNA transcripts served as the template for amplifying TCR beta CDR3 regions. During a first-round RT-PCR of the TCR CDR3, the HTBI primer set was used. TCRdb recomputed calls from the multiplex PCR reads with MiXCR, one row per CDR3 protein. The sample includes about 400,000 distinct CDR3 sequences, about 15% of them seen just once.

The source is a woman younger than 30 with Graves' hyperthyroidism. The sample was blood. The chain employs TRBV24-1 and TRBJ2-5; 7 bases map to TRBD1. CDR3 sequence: CATSPPGQRYQETQYF. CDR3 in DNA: TGTGCCACCAGTCCCCCGGGACAGAGGTACCAAGAGACCCAGTACTTC.